This TCR beta chain was observed in a study of blood T cell repertoires in COVID-19. How the authors handled the data: The authors estimated nucleated cell counts from reference gene primer amplification. Some clones are missing from TCRdb's copy, which holds only in-frame ones; the method was immunoSEQ multiplex PCR. That table is the source of V, J and clone size, and D and trimming were worked out from the DNA. The sample carries roughly 220,000 clones, around 90% recorded once. CDR1 MNHEY and CDR2 SVGEGT come from the germline V gene. The CDR3 has 15 residues. V gave up 5 bases and J gave up 4 bases; unmatched junction bases: 8.

The clonotype was recovered from a young man who had been exposed to COVID-19. Material: PBMCs or T cells enriched from blood (not recorded which). The V gene is TRBV6-2 or TRBV6-3, the J gene TRBJ2-5, with 9 bases lining up with TRBD1. The chain's CDR3 is CASSGYRGRLETQYF. Written as DNA, the CDR3 is TGTGCCAGCAGTGGCTACAGGGGGCGCTTAGAGACCCAGTACTTC.